These T cell receptor beta chains were read from a single sample in a study of blood T cell repertoires in COVID-19. Assay: immunoSEQ multiplex PCR; the TCRdb copy retains only in-frame clones and omits some. The sample has 95,000 to 110,000 clones, over 75% seen once. The sample consisted of peripheral blood. These receptors all come from a human donor in a cohort sampled during active COVID-19. Each CDR3 is given with its conserved first and last residue. A D gene is named only where the DNA matches it firmly. A clone size is listed for some rows: how often the clone was seen (once, few, many), or a class if it is expanded.

d_gene | j_gene | abundance | v_gene | CDR3aa | CDR3nt
TRBD1 | TRBJ1-1 | NA | TRBV5-4 | CASSSGTGWFEAFF | TGTGCCAGCAGCTCCGGGACAGGGTGGTTTGAAGCTTTCTTT
TRBD1 | TRBJ1-2 | NA | TRBV27 | CASSRDSLGGYTF | TGTGCCAGCAGTCGGGACAGCTTAGGCGGCTACACCTTC
NA | TRBJ2-5 | NA | TRBV9 | CASSPLEGGPIETQYF | TGTGCCAGCAGCCCCTTAGAGGGGGGGCCGATCGAGACCCAGTACTTC
TRBD2 | TRBJ2-3 | NA | TRBV5-1 | CASSLGLAGPTDTQYF | TGCGCCAGCAGCTTGGGGCTAGCGGGACCCACAGATACGCAGTATTTT
NA | TRBJ1-2 | NA | TRBV28 | CASSPSNYGYTF | TGTGCCAGCAGCCCATCTAACTATGGCTACACCTTC
NA | TRBJ1-5 | NA | TRBV19 | CASRTTGAYSNQPQHF | TGTGCCAGTAGGACGACAGGCGCCTATAGCAATCAGCCCCAGCATTTT
NA | TRBJ2-7 | NA | TRBV27 | CASSLSPGLYEQYF | TGTGCCAGCAGTTTGTCTCCGGGTCTCTACGAGCAGTACTTC
TRBD2 | TRBJ2-1 | NA | TRBV30 | CASSISGDPNEQFF | TGTGCCAGTTCAATTAGCGGGGACCCCAATGAGCAGTTCTTC
NA | TRBJ2-6 | once | TRBV15 | CATSRGPRRAGANVLTF | TGTGCCACCAGCAGAGGACCCCGCCGGGCTGGGGCCAACGTCCTGACTTTC
NA | TRBJ2-7 | NA | TRBV28 | CASSEGIIDEQYF | TGTGCCAGCTCGGAGGGGATAATCGACGAGCAGTACTTC
NA | TRBJ1-1 | NA | TRBV4-1 | CASSHEQVLNTEAFF | TGCGCCAGCAGCCATGAGCAGGTCTTGAACACTGAAGCTTTCTTT
TRBD2 | TRBJ2-3 | NA | TRBV4-3 | CASSQATSGGYTDTQYF | TGCGCCAGCAGCCAAGCGACTAGCGGGGGGTACACAGATACGCAGTATTTT
TRBD1 | TRBJ2-7 | NA | TRBV5-4 | CASSPGTGPYYEQYF | TGTGCCAGCAGCCCCGGGACAGGACCTTACTACGAGCAGTACTTC
NA | TRBJ2-6 | NA | TRBV19 | CASSPLPLEVGANVLTF | TGTGCCAGTAGTCCCCTCCCTCTAGAGGTGGGGGCCAACGTCCTGACTTTC
NA | TRBJ1-4 | NA | TRBV29-1 | CSVRIPINEKLFF | TGCAGCGTTCGAATTCCTATTAATGAAAAACTGTTTTTT
NA | TRBJ2-1 | NA | TRBV18 | CASAYNEQFF | TGTGCCAGCGCGTACAATGAGCAGTTCTTC
NA | TRBJ1-3 | NA | TRBV18 | CASSPQGFSGNTIYF | TGTGCCAGCTCACCACAGGGGTTCTCTGGAAACACCATATATTTT
NA | TRBJ2-4 | once | TRBV11-2 | CASSPGWGAKNIQYF | TGTGCCAGCAGCCCGGGATGGGGAGCCAAAAACATTCAGTACTTC
NA | TRBJ1-6 | few | TRBV6-5 | CASSYRQDNSPLHF | TGTGCCAGCAGTTACCGACAGGATAATTCACCCCTCCACTTT
TRBD2 | TRBJ2-2 | NA | TRBV30 | CAWSGSELAGGTGELFF | TGTGCCTGGAGTGGGTCGGAACTAGCGGGAGGAACCGGGGAGCTGTTTTTT
NA | TRBJ1-1 | once | TRBV27 | CASSPSGAGAEAFF | TGTGCCAGCAGTCCCTCGGGGGCGGGGGCTGAAGCTTTCTTT
NA | TRBJ1-5 | NA | TRBV24-1 | CATTRTDNRDSNQPQHF | TGTGCCACAACAAGGACGGATAACAGGGATAGCAATCAGCCCCAGCATTTT
NA | TRBJ2-1 | NA | TRBV10-3 | CAIQGRGNSDEQFF | TGTGCCATTCAGGGCAGGGGCAATTCCGATGAGCAGTTCTTC
TRBD2 | TRBJ2-1 | NA | TRBV7-6 | CASSSGLAGVNEQFF | TGTGCCAGCAGCTCGGGACTAGCGGGAGTTAATGAGCAGTTCTTC
NA | TRBJ2-7 | NA | TRBV5-6 | CASSLDALRGMAGEQYF | TGTGCCAGCAGCTTGGATGCACTTAGGGGAATGGCCGGCGAGCAGTACTTC
NA | TRBJ2-1 | NA | TRBV9 | CASSVGGVGVGRDYNEQFF | TGTGCCAGCAGCGTAGGAGGAGTAGGGGTGGGGCGGGACTACAATGAGCAGTTCTTC
NA | TRBJ1-1 | NA | TRBV27 | CASSAYEARGEAFF | TGTGCCAGCAGCGCCTATGAAGCTAGGGGTGAAGCTTTCTTT
NA | TRBJ2-7 | NA | TRBV7-6 | CASSRERNGYEQYF | TGTGCCAGCAGCAGAGAAAGGAACGGGTACGAGCAGTACTTC
TRBD2 | TRBJ2-3 | NA | TRBV7-3 | CASSLAGGTDTQYF | TGTGCCAGCAGCCTAGCGGGGGGCACAGATACGCAGTATTTT
NA | TRBJ2-5 | NA | TRBV3-1/TRBV3-2 | CASSQVVETQYF | TGTGCCAGCAGCCAAGTCGTGGAGACCCAGTACTTC
TRBD2 | TRBJ2-2 | NA | TRBV6-2/TRBV6-3 | CASSYSTSGGANTGELFF | TGTGCCAGCAGTTACTCGACTAGCGGGGGGGCGAACACCGGGGAGCTGTTTTTT
TRBD1 | TRBJ1-2 | NA | TRBV11-2 | CASSLVGTGPGYTF | TGTGCCAGCAGCTTGGTCGGGACAGGGCCGGGCTACACCTTC
NA | TRBJ2-1 | NA | TRBV11-2 | CASSRAGGQFF | TGTGCCAGCAGCCGGGCCGGGGGGCAGTTCTTC
TRBD2 | TRBJ2-3 | NA | TRBV7-8 | CASSLGGSGDSDTQYF | TGTGCCAGCAGCTTAGGAGGTAGCGGGGATTCAGATACGCAGTATTTT
NA | TRBJ1-5 | NA | TRBV28 | CASSPGGQNSNQPQHF | TGTGCCAGCAGCCCGGGGGGGCAAAATAGCAATCAGCCCCAGCATTTT
NA | TRBJ2-2 | NA | TRBV6-2/TRBV6-3 | CASSYRGGELFF | TGTGCCAGCAGTTACAGAGGGGGGGAGCTGTTTTTT
TRBD1 | TRBJ2-5 | NA | TRBV19 | CASSQDRDYETQYF | TGTGCCAGTAGTCAAGACAGGGATTACGAGACCCAGTACTTC
NA | TRBJ2-1 | NA | TRBV21-1 | CAPANGQGYNEQFF | TGTGCCCCAGCGAATGGACAGGGCTACAATGAGCAGTTCTTC
TRBD1 | TRBJ1-5 | NA | TRBV19 | CASSLIRDRAQPQHF | TGTGCCAGTAGTTTAATCCGGGACAGGGCCCAGCCCCAGCATTTT
NA | TRBJ1-1 | once | TRBV30 | CAWSQYNTEAFF | TGTGCCTGGAGTCAGTATAACACTGAAGCTTTCTTT
NA | TRBJ2-3 | NA | TRBV4-2 | CASSQVRTDTQYF | TGTGCCAGCAGCCAAGTCCGGACAGATACGCAGTATTTT
NA | TRBJ1-5 | NA | TRBV2 | CASRMGGPQHF | TGTGCCAGCAGGATGGGAGGGCCCCAGCATTTT
NA | TRBJ1-2 | NA | TRBV10-2 | CASSLQGDYGYTF | TGCGCCAGCAGCCTACAAGGGGACTATGGCTACACCTTC
TRBD2 | TRBJ2-3 | NA | TRBV7-9 | CASSLASGRSDTQYF | TGTGCCAGCAGCTTGGCTAGCGGGAGATCAGATACGCAGTATTTT
NA | TRBJ2-7 | NA | TRBV19 | CASSSRSYEQYF | TGTGCCAGTTCTAGCCGCTCCTACGAGCAGTACTTC
TRBD1 | TRBJ2-3 | NA | TRBV28 | CASSFRGTGGGTQYF | TGTGCCAGCAGTTTTAGGGGGACAGGGGGCGGAACGCAGTATTTT